Detailed here is one TCR beta chain. The sample is drawn from a study of identical twins. Germline V CDR1 and CDR2: MNHEY, SMNVEV (reference sequence). The CDR3 contains 15 residues. The J segment lost 8 bases and the V segment lost 5 bases, leaving 10 bases of the junction unmatched. From the 5' RACE reads, TCRdb called clonotypes with MiXCR, one entry per CDR3 protein. This sample yields roughly 750,000 distinct CDR3 sequences, of which around 21% are seen a single time; more than 4% belongs to the top ten. The sample also formed part of further work on T cells expressing NK-cell markers.

The receptor was derived from a woman between 18 and 30 years old in good health. J is TRBJ1-2 and V is TRBV27; 11 nucleotides agree with TRBD1. Specimen: PBMCs. The CDR3 nucleotides are TGTGCCAGCAGTCCCCACGGACAGGGGGCGAAGGGCTACACCTTC. Its protein product is CASSPHGQGAKGYTF.